The rows below give T cell receptor beta chains drawn from one sample of a study of OX40 agonist ivuxolimab in advanced cancers. Only in-frame clones appear in the TCRdb table, and some are missing; sequencing was by immunoSEQ multiplex PCR. Of about 80,000 clones listed, roughly nine tenths are singletons. Source: CD4+ or CD8+ T cells sorted from blood, taken in a trial of the OX40 agonist ivuxolimab. These receptors were taken from an adult with an advanced solid tumor such as melanoma, head and neck, liver or kidney cancer. Each CDR3 is given with its conserved first and last residue. D genes are given only for firm matches. Expanded clones are given a class, and other clones once, few, many or no size at all.

TRBV7-2	few	TRBD1	TRBJ1-2	TGTGCCAGCAGCAGCTCGGGACAGCTAAACTATGGCTACACCTTC	CASSSSGQLNYGYTF
TRBV28	NA	TRBD2	TRBJ2-2	TGTGCCACGGGGCAGAGCGGGAGCCCCGGGGAGCTGTTTTTT	CATGQSGSPGELFF
TRBV27	NA	TRBD2	TRBJ2-7	TGTGCCAGCAGTATAGGGACTAGCGTTGCCTACGAGCAGTACTTC	CASSIGTSVAYEQYF
TRBV21-1	NA	NA	TRBJ1-2	TGTGCCAGAAAAGTGGTTGAAAGGGTCCAGAACTATGGCTACACCTTC	CARKVVERVQNYGYTF
TRBV6-6	NA	NA	TRBJ1-1	TGTGCCAGCATCACGACAATGATGAACACTGAAGCTTTCTTT	CASITTMMNTEAFF
TRBV7-6	NA	TRBD2	TRBJ2-7	TGTGCCAGCAGCTTCGGGCTAGCGGGAGGTCTCGTTTACGAGCAGTACTTC	CASSFGLAGGLVYEQYF
TRBV4-3	NA	TRBD2	TRBJ2-7	TGCGCCAGCAGCCTTGTTAGCGGGGGAAACTACGAGCAGTACTTC	CASSLVSGGNYEQYF
TRBV27	once	NA	TRBJ2-1	TGTGCCAGCAGTTTACGGGGTCCCTACAATGAGCAGTTCTTC	CASSLRGPYNEQFF
TRBV4-3	NA	TRBD2	TRBJ2-7	TGCGCCAGCAGCCAAGGTGTTAGTAGCGGGAGTTTATACTTC	CASSQGVSSGSLYF
TRBV7-6	NA	NA	TRBJ1-1	TGTGCCAGCAGCTTAGCGGCGTCCACTGAAGCTTTCTTT	CASSLAASTEAFF
TRBV7-3	NA	TRBD2	TRBJ2-3	TGTGCCAGCAGCGCGACTAGCGGGAGGACAGATACGCAGTATTTT	CASSATSGRTDTQYF
TRBV18	NA	NA	TRBJ1-5	TGTGCCAGCTCACGAGTCGGGTCAGATCAGCCCCAGCATTTT	CASSRVGSDQPQHF
TRBV4-1	NA	NA	TRBJ1-5	TGCGCCAGCAGCCAAATCGGATTGGTCCTCAATCAGCCCCAGCATTTT	CASSQIGLVLNQPQHF
TRBV19	NA	TRBD1	TRBJ2-7	TGTGCCAGTAGTATACGTCGTACAGGGGACTACGAGCAGTACTTC	CASSIRRTGDYEQYF
TRBV7-2	NA	NA	TRBJ2-5	TGTGCCAGCAGCTTAACAGGGATGGGAGAGACCCAGTACTTC	CASSLTGMGETQYF
TRBV21-1	NA	NA	TRBJ2-6	TGTGCCAGCAGCCCGACGGTAAAGGACTCTGGGGCCAACGTCCTGACTTTC	CASSPTVKDSGANVLTF
TRBV4-3	NA	NA	TRBJ2-3	TGCGCCAGCAGCCAAGATCTCATCCGACCTAGCACAGATACGCAGTATTTT	CASSQDLIRPSTDTQYF
TRBV12-5	NA	NA	TRBJ1-2	TGTGCTAGTGGTTTGGTATTGGCTCACTACCCGGGGTATGGCTACACCTTC	CASGLVLAHYPGYGYTF
TRBV25-1	NA	NA	TRBJ2-7	TGTGCCAGCAGTGTGCACTCTGGAACGGCTGGGGACGAGCAGTACTTC	CASSVHSGTAGDEQYF
TRBV2	NA	NA	TRBJ2-5	TGTGCCAGCAGTTCTTATTACCAAGAGACCCAGTACTTC	CASSSYYQETQYF
TRBV6-5	NA	NA	TRBJ2-6	TGTGTCAACAGTAAAGGGGGGTCTGGGGCCAACGTCCTGACTTTC	CVNSKGGSGANVLTF
TRBV2	NA	NA	TRBJ2-6	TGTGCCAGCAGTGACACTGGGGCCAACGTCCTGACTTTC	CASSDTGANVLTF
TRBV4-3	NA	TRBD1	TRBJ1-1	TGCGCCAGCAGCCACCACCACAGGGGAAGAGGCACTGAAGCTTTCTTT	CASSHHHRGRGTEAFF
TRBV5-1	NA	NA	TRBJ2-2	TGCGCCAGCAGCTTGGCTAGGGGGACCGGGGAGCTGTTTTTT	CASSLARGTGELFF
TRBV19	NA	NA	TRBJ1-5	TGTGCCAGTAGACAAACTACAGGGATTAGCAATCAGCCCCAGCATTTT	CASRQTTGISNQPQHF
TRBV7-9	few	NA	TRBJ1-1	TGTGCCAGCTTCACCAACACTGAAGCTTTCTTT	CASFTNTEAFF
TRBV7-2	NA	NA	TRBJ2-5	TGTGCCAGCAGCCTCATGGGGGAGTGGGAGACCCAGTACTTC	CASSLMGEWETQYF
TRBV11-2	NA	NA	TRBJ2-1	TGTGCCAGCAGCTTAGGGGGCCGGGGGCGTTTTCCTGAGCAGTTCTTC	CASSLGGRGRFPEQFF
TRBV2	once	TRBD1	TRBJ2-3	TGTGCCAGCGGAGGACAGGGGGCGGGTGATACGCAGTATTTT	CASGGQGAGDTQYF
TRBV7-9	NA	NA	TRBJ1-1	TGTGCCAGCAGCTTTTCCGGAAACACTGAAGCTTTCTTT	CASSFSGNTEAFF
TRBV29-1	NA	NA	TRBJ2-7	TGCAGCGTTAACCGGCGGCCCGGCAGGGCCGCGTCCTACGAGCAGTACTTC	CSVNRRPGRAASYEQYF